The 22 T cell receptor beta chains below all came from one sample that was sequenced in a study of T-cell reconstitution after alpha-beta-depleted transplantation in children. Unique molecular identifiers were incorporated into the prepared TCRbeta library. TCRdb itself ran the PCR reads through MiXCR, one entry per CDR3 protein. Of approximately 130,000 distinct CDR3 sequences listed, roughly 10% were seen once; the top ten hold less than 25%. The sample consisted of PBMCs, mostly from graft donor cells, taken 180 days after TCRalphabeta/CD19-depleted stem cell transplant. Every receptor here comes from a girl under three years old who had a stem cell transplant for combined immunodeficiency, so the T cells may come from the graft donor.

This clonotype was seen a few times. The V call is TRBV29-1, the J call TRBJ1-1; 7 positions agree with TRBD1. V lost 0 bases and J lost 3; bases outside the gene matches: 19. This CDR3 has 19 residues. Germline V lookup: CDR1 SQVTM, CDR2 ANQGSEA. The CDR3 loop is CSVEDQSYKEGAPDTEAFF. CDR3 coding DNA: TGCAGCGTTGAAGATCAAAGCTACAAGGAGGGGGCCCCGGACACTGAAGCTTTCTTT. Full variable domain (remainder filled in from reference TRBV29-1 and TRBJ1-1): SAVISQKPSRDICQRGTSLTIQCQVDSQVTMMFWYRQQPGQSLTLIATANQGSEATYESGFVIDKFPISRPNLTFSTLTVSNMSPEDSSIYLCSVEDQSYKEGAPDTEAFFGQGTRLTVV.

This clonotype was detected only a few times. At one boundary the junction diverges from the germline segment, which might be a read error. V usage is TRBV7-7 and J usage is TRBJ2-3, with 8 positions matching TRBD1. The CDR3 is made up of 15 amino acids. CDR1 is SSHAT, CDR2 FNYEAQ, per germline (reference sequence). The CDR3 DNA is TGTGCTAGCAGCCCCGGACAGGGTGGCGCAGATACGCAGTATTTT. This translates into CASSPGQGGADTQYF.

This clonotype was counted between two and nine times. The chain couples TRBV12-3 or TRBV12-4 to TRBJ1-1, with 7 bases matching TRBD1. The CDR3 has 13 residues. V shed 5 bases, J shed 7 bases, and the junction held 7 bases outside the gene matches. CDR3 nucleotides: TGTGCCAGCAGTCTTCACAGGGGTGGTGAAGCTTTCTTT. Amino acids: CASSLHRGGEAFF.

This sequence joins TRBV18 and TRBJ1-1; no clear D gene. CDR1 is KGHSH, CDR2 LQKENI, per germline. This CDR3 contains 16 residues. Trimming removed 2 bases from V and 2 bases from J, with 15 bases in between. CDR3 in DNA: TGTGCCAGCTCACCAGTCGTTAGATCCTCTAACACTGAAGCTTTCTTT. This encodes CASSPVVRSSNTEAFF.

This clonotype was found a few times. The chain has TRBV5-5 and TRBJ2-4; TRBD2 matches 7 bases. The CDR3 runs 16 residues. Germline CDR1 is SGHKS and CDR2 is YYEKEE (reference sequence). Trimming took 4 bases from V and 0 from J; bases not matched to a gene: 7. In DNA, the CDR3 is TGTGCCAGCAGCCCCTCTAGCGGCGGAGCCAAAAACATTCAGTACTTC. Amino acids: CASSPSSGGAKNIQYF. Filled out from reference TRBV5-5 and TRBJ2-4, the complete variable domain reads DAGVTQSPTHLIKTRGQQVTLRCSPISGHKSVSWYQQVLGQGPQFIFQYYEKEERGRGNFPDRFSARQFPNYSSELNVNALLLGDSALYLCASSPSSGGAKNIQYFGAGTRLSVL.

The rearrangement links TRBV11-2 to TRBJ2-1; TRBD2 matches at 8 bases. CDR1 is SGHAT, CDR2 FQNNGV, per germline. J was trimmed by 7 bases and V by 0 bases; bases with no gene match: 11. The CDR3 loop spans 17 amino acids. The CDR3 nucleotides are TGTGCCAGCAGCTTAGAAGTAGCGGGGCCTCCGGGGAATGAGCAGTTCTTC. The encoded protein is CASSLEVAGPPGNEQFF.

This clonotype was seen a handful of times. The chain combines TRBV6-2 or TRBV6-3 with TRBJ2-5, with D tentatively TRBD2 (7 bases). CDR3 length equals 13 residues. V was clipped by 6 bases and J by 5 bases, with 13 bases between them. Germline values: CDR1 MNHEY, CDR2 SVGEGT. The CDR3 coding sequence is TGTGCCAGCAGAACGGGGGGCCGGGAGACCCAGTACTTC. The encoded protein is CASRTGGRETQYF.

This clonotype was seen a handful of times. The rearrangement joins TRBV30 to TRBJ1-5, with 7 bases identical to TRBD1. The CDR3 contains 15 residues. Germline values: CDR1 GTSNPN, CDR2 SVGIG (reference sequence). Germline trimming cut 8 bases from V and 1 base from J; bases unmatched to any gene: 11. The chain's CDR3 is CAPGGQSGSNQPQHF. As DNA, the CDR3 is TGTGCCCCGGGGGGACAGTCAGGGAGCAATCAGCCCCAGCATTTT.

At least ten counts were recorded for this clonotype. V is TRBV5-1 and J is TRBJ2-5; 9 bases match TRBD1. Germline V gives CDR1 SGHRS, CDR2 YFSETQ. V gave up 4 bases and J gave up 1 base; unmatched junction bases: 5. The CDR3 totals 15 residues. CDR3 loop: CASSSPQGAQETQYF. CDR3 nucleotide sequence: TGCGCCAGCAGCAGCCCACAGGGGGCCCAAGAGACCCAGTACTTC. Drawing the rest from reference TRBV5-1 and TRBJ2-5, the complete variable domain is KAGVTQTPRYLIKTRGQQVTLSCSPISGHRSVSWYQQTPGQGLQFLFEYFSETQRNKGNFPGRFSGRQFSNSRSEMNVSTLELGDSALYLCASSSPQGAQETQYFGPGTRLLVL.

This clonotype was seen at least ten times. One end of the junction does not line up with germline, which may come from a read error. The rearrangement joins TRBV5-1 to TRBJ2-3, with a tentative D call TRBD2 (6 bases). The CDR3 contains 15 residues. CDR1 is SGHRS, CDR2 YFSETQ, per germline. The CDR3 loop reads CASSLGTGGTDTQYF. CDR3 nucleotide sequence: TGTGCCAGCAGCTTGGGGACGGGGGGCACAGATACGCAGTATTTT. Using reference TRBV5-1 and TRBJ2-3 for the parts outside the CDR3, the full variable domain is KAGVTQTPRYLIKTRGQQVTLSCSPISGHRSVSWYQQTPGQGLQFLFEYFSETQRNKGNFPGRFSGRQFSNSRSEMNVSTLELGDSALYLCASSLGTGGTDTQYFGPGTRLTVL.

This clonotype showed up many times. J is TRBJ2-5 and V is TRBV7-3, with 7 bases aligning to TRBD2. Germline V gene lookup returns CDR1 SGHTA and CDR2 FQGTGA. V was pared by 2 bases and J by 4 bases, with 7 bases of the junction left unmatched. This CDR3 is 15 amino acids long. In nucleotides, the CDR3 is TGTGCCAGCAGCTTAGGGGGGAGGGCCACAGAGACCCAGTACTTC. Its protein is CASSLGGRATETQYF.

This clonotype was observed a handful of times. The J gene is TRBJ2-2, the V gene TRBV15; 9 bases fit TRBD1. V gave up 1 base and J gave up 7 bases; unmatched junction bases: 7. The CDR3 is 16 residues long. Germline CDR1 is LNHNV and CDR2 is YYDKDF (reference sequence). The CDR3 loop is CATSRVQDRGSGELFF. CDR3 coding DNA: TGTGCCACCAGCAGAGTACAGGACAGGGGCAGCGGGGAGCTGTTTTTT. The full variable domain, completed using reference TRBV15 and TRBJ2-2, is DAMVIQNPRYQVTQFGKPVTLSCSQTLNHNVMYWYQQKSSQAPKLLFHYYDKDFNNEADTPDNFQSRRPNTSFCFLDIRSPGLGDTAMYLCATSRVQDRGSGELFFGEGSRLTVL.

This clonotype has just a few counts. The chain recombines TRBV19 with TRBJ2-1; D might be TRBD1 (6 bases). Germline CDR1 is LNHDA and CDR2 is SQIVND (reference sequence). With 3 bases removed from V and 5 bases from J, the gap between germline ends came to 11 bases. The CDR3 is 14 amino acids. The DNA for the CDR3 is TGTGCCAGTAGTATGGACAGACCGAACAATGAGCAGTTCTTC. Protein sequence: CASSMDRPNNEQFF.

The chain is built from TRBV5-4 and TRBJ2-7; 10 bases fit TRBD2. Germline CDR1 is SGHNT and CDR2 is YYREEE (reference sequence). Losses at the gene ends were 0 bases for V and 5 bases for J; bases not matched to a gene: 5. The CDR3 has 15 amino acids. For the CDR3, the DNA is TGTGCCAGCAGCTTGGTCGGACTAGCGGCAAACGAGCAGTACTTC. This translates into CASSLVGLAANEQYF.

The genes are TRBV12-3 or TRBV12-4 and TRBJ1-1, with 7 bases fitting TRBD1. After removal of 1 base from V and 4 bases from J, the junction contained 3 bases not matched to a gene. This CDR3 spans 14 amino acids. The CDR3 loop is CASSLGRGGTEAFF. The CDR3 DNA follows: TGTGCCAGCAGTTTAGGCAGGGGGGGCACTGAAGCTTTCTTT.

This clonotype was counted a few times. This CDR3 is CSVELSEKLFF. CDR3 in DNA: TGCAGCGTTGAGCTGTCGGAAAAACTGTTTTTT. V and J are TRBV29-1 and TRBJ1-4; D not resolved. V was cut by 3 bases and J by 8 bases, with 7 bases left in between. The CDR3 sequence is 11 residues long. The germline V gene has CDR1 SQVTM and CDR2 ANQGSEA.

The chain links TRBV20-1 to TRBJ2-1; 9 bases fit TRBD1. J was trimmed by 5 bases and V by 5 bases; bases with no gene match: 10. Germline V CDR1 and CDR2: DFQATT, SNEGSKA (reference sequence). This CDR3 is 15 amino acids long. CDR3 bases: TGCAGTGCTCCCCTCCGGGACAGGGTCGACAATGAGCAGTTCTTC. It translates to CSAPLRDRVDNEQFF.

The chain is built from TRBV14 and TRBJ1-4; 7 bases line up with TRBD1. With V trimmed by 2 bases and J by 8 bases, 11 bases remained unmatched. The germline CDR1 and CDR2 sequences are SGHDN and FVKESK. This CDR3 contains 16 residues. Here the CDR3 reads CASSQTSGTALEKLFF. The CDR3 region has the DNA TGTGCCAGCAGCCAAACTAGCGGGACAGCGCTAGAAAAACTGTTTTTT.

The table lists this clonotype with a few counts. The chain uses TRBV20-1 and TRBJ2-7, with 10 nucleotides matching TRBD2. Germline CDR1 reads DFQATT; CDR2 reads SNEGSKA (reference sequence). Losses at the gene ends were 3 bases for V and 4 bases for J; bases not matched to a gene: 3. The CDR3 length is 13 residues. CDR3: CSASLAGAYEQYF. The CDR3 DNA is TGCAGTGCTAGTCTAGCGGGGGCATACGAGCAGTACTTC.

This clonotype has only a few counts. This rearrangement joins TRBV29-1 to TRBJ2-2; 7 positions match TRBD2. The CDR3 has 18 amino acids. The trim removed 2 bases at V and 4 bases at J, leaving 16 bases unmatched. Germline V gives CDR1 SQVTM, CDR2 ANQGSEA. The CDR3, as DNA: TGCAGCGTTGAATCCACCTATGGGAGGGCCCTAGGCACCGGGGAGCTGTTTTTT. It translates to CSVESTYGRALGTGELFF.

This clonotype was recorded a few times. CDR3 region: CASSSVNTGELFF. For the CDR3, the DNA is TGTGCCAGCAGTTCCGTGAACACCGGGGAGCTGTTTTTT. The chain has TRBV28 and TRBJ2-2; D is unresolved. Trimming took off 4 bases at V and 1 base at J, with 4 bases between the two ends. Germline CDR1 is MDHEN and CDR2 is SYDVKM. This CDR3 contains 13 residues.

This clonotype has more than one count but fewer than ten. The chain joins TRBV10-3 to TRBJ2-7; 9 bases are shared with TRBD1. CDR1 and CDR2 (germline): ENHRY, SYGVKD. V was clipped by 4 bases and J by 4 bases; unmatched bases: 2. The CDR3 loop spans 13 amino acids. The CDR3 sequence is CAISVGQGYEQYF. Written as DNA, the CDR3 is TGTGCCATCAGTGTGGGACAGGGATACGAGCAGTACTTC.